Detailed here is one TCR beta chain. The V gene lost 4 bases and the J gene lost 6 bases, with 19 bases spanning the gap. The germline V gene encodes CDR1 SGHNT and CDR2 YYREEE (reference sequence). The CDR3 has 15 residues. Mismatch repair deficiency was confirmed in all patients, by PCR or immunohistochemistry. These data belong to a study of PD-1 blockade in mismatch repair-deficient tumors. Assay used: immunoSEQ multiplex PCR; TCRdb lists only in-frame clones, some missing. The sample has some 85,000 clones, more than 80% seen once. This chain connects TRBV5-4 to TRBJ1-2, with D perhaps TRBD1 (5 bases). This receptor was identified in an adult with mismatch repair-deficient cancer. The sequencing here drew on peripheral blood, taken 44 weeks after starting pembrolizumab. The DNA of the CDR3 is TGTGCCAGCAGCCAAACAGGAGAGGCGCGTCATGGCTACACCTTC. Its protein product is CASSQTGEARHGYTF.